This T cell receptor (beta chain) was sequenced in a study of CD8+ T cells in alopecia areata. Study in general: Scoring treated patients' severity relied on the percentage of scalp area affected.

The CDR3 runs 15 residues. Germline V gives CDR1 SGDLS, CDR2 YYNGEE. Trimming at V came to 2 bases and at J to 1 base, leaving 4 bases not matched to a gene. Treatment described: oral pan-JAK inhibitor, 5-10 mg twice daily. Extracted from the samples, RNA was reverse transcribed into cDNA to serve as the sequencing template. Sequencing was performed with immunoSEQ multiplex PCR; in TCRdb, only in-frame clones are kept and a portion is missing. Among 110,000 to 150,000 clones listed, 65% to 90% were seen once. V is TRBV9 and J is TRBJ2-7; TRBD1 agrees at 9 bases. The receptor comes from a human donor with alopecia areata. The sequenced sample was CD8+ T cells sorted from blood, obtained at week 4, from a patient treated with tofacitinib. The CDR3 loop reads CASSVSGTGSYEQYF. In DNA, the CDR3 is TGTGCCAGCAGCGTTTCGGGGACAGGGTCCTACGAGCAGTACTTC.